Below, one T cell receptor (beta chain) is given with its context. This sample is drawn from a study of blood T cell repertoires in COVID-19. Study background: The cDNA or gDNA used as material had been derived from T cells, B-cell-depleted T cells, or PBMCs.

The V and J ends lost 3 bases and 6 bases respectively, with 12 bases between them. Germline loops: CDR1 KGHSH, CDR2 LQKENI. The CDR3 is 14 residues long. Repertoires were generated with immunoSEQ multiplex PCR, while TCRdb's copy carries only in-frame clones and drops some. The sample contains roughly 500,000 clones, roughly nine tenths of which appear only once. Sequenced: peripheral blood. This sequence originates from a man aged 18 to 29 with COVID-19, enrolled during active disease. The chain couples TRBV18 to TRBJ2-1; possibly TRBD2 for D (6 bases). For the CDR3, the DNA is TGTGCCAGCTCACCCGTTCTAGCGCGCAATGAGCAGTTCTTC. Protein: CASSPVLARNEQFF.